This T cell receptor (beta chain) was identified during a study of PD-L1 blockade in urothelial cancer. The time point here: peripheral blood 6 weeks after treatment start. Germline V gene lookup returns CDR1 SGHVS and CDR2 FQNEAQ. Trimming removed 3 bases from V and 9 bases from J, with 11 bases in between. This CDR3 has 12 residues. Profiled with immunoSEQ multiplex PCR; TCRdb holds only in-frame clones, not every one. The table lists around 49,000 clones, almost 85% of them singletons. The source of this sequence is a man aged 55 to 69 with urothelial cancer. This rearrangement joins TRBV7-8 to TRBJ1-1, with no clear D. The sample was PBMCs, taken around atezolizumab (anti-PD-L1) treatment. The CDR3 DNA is TGTGCCAGCAGCTTCGCCGCCGGTAAAGCTTTCTTT. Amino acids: CASSFAAGKAFF.